This entry lists 7 T cell receptor beta chains sequenced from one sample in a study of blood T cell repertoires in COVID-19. Measured with immunoSEQ multiplex PCR; TCRdb has only the in-frame clones, and not every one. Of about 130,000 clones in the sample, over 70% were seen once. Sequenced sample: peripheral blood. These receptors were collected from a man older than 75 with acute or convalescent COVID-19.

This chain connects TRBV19 to TRBJ1-1, with D perhaps TRBD1 (5 bases). This CDR3 is built from 14 residues. Germline V gene sequence: CDR1 LNHDA, CDR2 SQIVND (reference sequence). Trimming shortened V by 6 bases and J by 5 bases, and 16 bases separated the two germline ends. The CDR3 DNA follows: TGTGCCAGTAGCCAGGGAGGGGAAGGAACTGAAGCTTTCTTT. As protein: CASSQGGEGTEAFF. The full variable domain, with the rest looked up from reference TRBV19 and TRBJ1-1, is DGGITQSPKYLFRKEGQNVTLSCEQNLNHDAMYWYRQDPGQGLRLIYYSQIVNDFQKGDIAEGYSVSREKKESFPLTVTSAQKNPTAFYLCASSQGGEGTEAFFGQGTRLTVV.

The chain couples TRBV7-8 to TRBJ2-2; D is perhaps TRBD2 (5 bases). This CDR3 is built from 15 residues. Germline V gene sequence: CDR1 SGHVS, CDR2 FQNEAQ. V lost 1 base and J lost 7, with 13 bases in between. CDR3 in DNA: TGTGCCAGCAGCTTAGACGGAGGAGCCGGCGGGGAGCTGTTTTTT. As protein: CASSLDGGAGGELFF.

The rearrangement uses TRBV28 and TRBJ1-2; no reliable D call. The CDR3 sequence is 14 residues long. Trimming took 3 bases from V and 2 from J, leaving 10 bases between them. Germline values: CDR1 MDHEN, CDR2 SYDVKM. The CDR3 nucleotides are TGTGCCAGCAGTTTCGGGGTCAGAAACTATGGCTACACCTTC. Protein sequence: CASSFGVRNYGYTF.

The gene calls are TRBV4-2 and TRBJ1-5; 7 nucleotides agree with TRBD1. The V gene's germline CDR1 is LGHNA and CDR2 YNFKEQ. The V gene end was trimmed by 4 bases and the J gene end by 0 bases; junction bases not matched to a gene: 18. This CDR3 has 20 residues. The CDR3 sequence: CASSPREGGQRGYSNQPQHF. The CDR3 DNA reads TGTGCCAGCAGCCCCCGCGAAGGGGGACAGCGAGGTTATAGCAATCAGCCCCAGCATTTT.

The J gene is TRBJ2-1, the V gene TRBV11-2; D is unresolved. CDR3 size: 13 residues. With 1 base removed from V and 6 bases from J, the gap between germline ends came to 7 bases. Germline V lookup: CDR1 SGHAT, CDR2 FQNNGV. CDR3: CASSLGHFNEQFF. The DNA for the CDR3 is TGTGCCAGCAGCTTAGGACACTTCAATGAGCAGTTCTTC. Variable domain in full (rest from reference TRBV11-2 and TRBJ2-1): EAGVAQSPRYKIIEKRQSVAFWCNPISGHATLYWYQQILGQGPKLLIQFQNNGVVDDSQLPKDRFSAERLKGVDSTLKIQPAKLEDSAVYLCASSLGHFNEQFFGPGTRLTVL.

DNA of the CDR3: TGTGCCAGCAGGTCACAGGGGTATAATTCACCCCTCCACTTT. The encoded protein is CASRSQGYNSPLHF. This sequence joins TRBV7-9 and TRBJ1-6, with 7 bases matching TRBD1. Germline CDR1 is SEHNR and CDR2 is FQNEAQ (reference sequence). This CDR3 has 14 residues. The V and J ends lost 6 bases and 4 bases, in that order; junction bases with no gene match: 3.

This sequence joins TRBV6-5 and TRBJ1-2; D gene uncertain. The CDR3 covers 16 residues. Germline V gives CDR1 MNHEY, CDR2 SVGAGI. The germline V and J ends were trimmed by 4 bases and 6 bases, with 21 bases remaining between them. CDR3 DNA: TGTGCCAGCAGTTTCCTAAATCCGCGGGGTGGGGATGGCTACACCTTC. Translating gives CASSFLNPRGGDGYTF.